Each of the 10 T cell receptor beta chains below was sequenced from the same sample in a study of immune heterogeneity within non-small cell lung tumors. Bulk tumor genomic DNA was the template, and each sample received about 600 ng. Doctors removed several biopsies from each primary tumor during surgery, keeping them far apart. The patients were newly diagnosed with non-small cell lung cancer, had not been treated, and had curative surgery. Multiplex PCR employing 32 V and 13 J primers generated amplicons of the TCR beta CDR3. In TCRdb, the multiplex PCR reads were re-called with MiXCR into one record per CDR3 protein. The sample includes thousands of distinct CDR3 sequences, around 26% seen only once; the top ten take 9% to 15%. The sequencing input was lung tumor tissue. Receptor source: a man aged 60-69 years with non-small cell lung cancer.

The gene calls are TRBV10-3 and TRBJ2-1; D may be TRBD1 or TRBD2 (5 bases each). CDR1 is ENHRY and CDR2 is SYGVKD in the germline V gene. V lost 10 bases and J 0 bases, leaving 10 bases between the germline ends. The CDR3 extends over 13 amino acids. The CDR3 region is CATQGASYNEQFF. CDR3 nucleotide sequence: TGTGCCACCCAGGGAGCCTCCTACAATGAGCAGTTCTTC.

Concerning this clonotype itself: This may arise from a read error, as a much more abundant clone is one base away. The J gene is TRBJ2-7, the V gene TRBV20-1; D might be TRBD1 or TRBD2, each matching 6 bases. The V and J ends lost 3 bases and 3 bases respectively, with 18 bases between them. Germline assignment: CDR1 DFQATT and CDR2 SNEGSKA (reference sequence). This CDR3 is built from 15 residues. The CDR3 sequence is CSARKTRGTLYEQYF. CDR3 nucleotides: TGCAGTGCTAGGAAGACTAGGGGGACCCTCTACGAGCAGTACTTC.

The V call is TRBV30, the J call TRBJ2-5; possible D gene TRBD1, 6 bases. The CDR3 runs to 14 residues. Deletions cut 3 bases from V and 5 bases from J, with 16 bases between. Germline lookup yields CDR1 GTSNPN and CDR2 SVGIG (reference sequence). The CDR3: CAWSHMGASETQYF. CDR3 nucleotide sequence: TGTGCCTGGAGCCATATGGGGGCGAGCGAGACCCAGTACTTC.

The chain links TRBV19 to TRBJ1-2; TRBD1 aligns across 7 bases. The germline CDR1 and CDR2 sequences are LNHDA and SQIVND (reference sequence). The trim removed 8 bases at V and 1 base at J, leaving 4 bases unmatched. The CDR3 extends over 13 amino acids. CDR3 residues: CASEGGYNYGYTF. Here the CDR3 DNA reads TGTGCCAGTGAAGGGGGCTATAACTATGGCTACACCTTC. Using reference TRBV19 and TRBJ1-2 for the parts outside the CDR3, the full variable domain is DGGITQSPKYLFRKEGQNVTLSCEQNLNHDAMYWYRQDPGQGLRLIYYSQIVNDFQKGDIAEGYSVSREKKESFPLTVTSAQKNPTAFYLCASEGGYNYGYTFGSGTRLTVV.

The chain links TRBV11-2 to TRBJ1-5, with TRBD1 as a possible D gene (6 bases). The CDR3 loop spans 14 amino acids. V lost 5 bases, J lost 3 bases, and 11 bases lay in between. CDR1 is SGHAT, CDR2 FQNNGV, per germline. The CDR3 coding sequence is TGTGCCAGCAGCGTGTACAGGGACAATCAGCCCCAGCATTTT. It codes for CASSVYRDNQPQHF.

This clonotype is classed as medium-sized. The CDR3 DNA follows: TGTGCCACCAGTGATTCCGGGACTTCTTGGGATACGCAGTATTTT. This gives the protein CATSDSGTSWDTQYF. The J gene is TRBJ2-3, the V gene TRBV24-1, with D perhaps matching TRBD2 (6 bases). The germline CDR1 and CDR2 sequences are KGHDR and SFDVKD. Trimming pared 2 bases from V and 6 bases from J, leaving 14 bases between. The CDR3 loop spans 15 amino acids.

As for this clonotype: The junction and the germline gene differ at one end; a read error may be behind it. This chain links TRBV5-5 with TRBJ2-3, with 8 bases that match TRBD2. CDR3 size: 15 residues. CDR1 is SGHKS and CDR2 is YYEKEE in the germline V gene (reference sequence). The CDR3 bases are TGTGTCAGCAACCCAACTAGCGGATCAACAGATACGCAGTATTTT. Translation: CVSNPTSGSTDTQYF.

The chain employs TRBV6-5 and TRBJ2-1; D not resolved. Germline V lookup: CDR1 MNHEY, CDR2 SVGAGI. With 6 bases removed from V and 1 base from J, the gap between germline ends came to 13 bases. The CDR3 has 15 amino acids. In DNA, the CDR3 is TGTGCCAGCAGGTACAATTGGGGTTCCTACAATGAGCAGTTCTTC. The encoded protein is CASRYNWGSYNEQFF.

This clonotype is labeled medium-sized. V is TRBV5-1 and J is TRBJ1-3; 10 positions match TRBD1. Germline V CDR1 and CDR2: SGHRS, YFSETQ. This CDR3 is built from 17 residues. The V gene end was trimmed by 3 bases and the J gene end by 3 bases; junction bases not matched to a gene: 9. CDR3 amino acids: CASSYSPDRGHGNTIYF. The CDR3 DNA is TGCGCCAGCAGCTACTCCCCCGACAGGGGGCATGGAAACACCATATATTTT.

V is TRBV28 and J is TRBJ1-2; D unresolved. The V end lost 8 bases, the J end lost 5 bases, and 12 bases lay between the germline ends. Germline-derived CDR1 and CDR2 are MDHEN and SYDVKM. This CDR3 is built from 12 residues. The CDR3 loop is CASSQTLYGYTF. CDR3 sequence (DNA): TGTGCCAGCTCCCAGACCTTATATGGCTACACCTTC.